The T cell receptor (beta chain) under discussion was sequenced for a study of blood T cell repertoires in COVID-19. The table came from immunoSEQ multiplex PCR; TCRdb's copy has only in-frame clones and leaves some out. This sample has 45,000 or so clones, with 75% to 90% found just once. Looked up from germline, CDR1 is LNHDA and CDR2 is SQIVND (reference sequence). The ends were cut back, 5 bases at V and 0 bases at J, with 11 bases in the middle. The CDR3 is 15 residues long. The J gene is TRBJ1-3, the V gene TRBV19; no firm D call. The TCR comes from a woman aged 80 or older in a cohort sampled during active or convalescent COVID-19. Sequenced input: peripheral blood. The CDR3 nucleotides read TGTGCCAGTAGTGGCGGGCCGTTCTCTGGAAACACCATATATTTT. Protein sequence: CASSGGPFSGNTIYF.